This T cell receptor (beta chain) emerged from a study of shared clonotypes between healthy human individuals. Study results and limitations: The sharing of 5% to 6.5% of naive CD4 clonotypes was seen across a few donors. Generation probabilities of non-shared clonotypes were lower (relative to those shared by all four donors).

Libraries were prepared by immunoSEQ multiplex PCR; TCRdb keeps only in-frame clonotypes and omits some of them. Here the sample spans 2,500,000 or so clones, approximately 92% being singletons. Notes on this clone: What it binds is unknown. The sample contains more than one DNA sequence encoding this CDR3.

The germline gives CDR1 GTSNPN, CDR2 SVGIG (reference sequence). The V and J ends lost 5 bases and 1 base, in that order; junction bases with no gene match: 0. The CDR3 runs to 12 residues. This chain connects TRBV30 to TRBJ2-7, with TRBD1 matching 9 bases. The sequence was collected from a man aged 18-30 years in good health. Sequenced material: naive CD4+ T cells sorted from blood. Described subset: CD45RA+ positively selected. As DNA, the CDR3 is TGTGCCTGGGACAGGGGGTCCTACGAGCAGTACTTC. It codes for CAWDRGSYEQYF.